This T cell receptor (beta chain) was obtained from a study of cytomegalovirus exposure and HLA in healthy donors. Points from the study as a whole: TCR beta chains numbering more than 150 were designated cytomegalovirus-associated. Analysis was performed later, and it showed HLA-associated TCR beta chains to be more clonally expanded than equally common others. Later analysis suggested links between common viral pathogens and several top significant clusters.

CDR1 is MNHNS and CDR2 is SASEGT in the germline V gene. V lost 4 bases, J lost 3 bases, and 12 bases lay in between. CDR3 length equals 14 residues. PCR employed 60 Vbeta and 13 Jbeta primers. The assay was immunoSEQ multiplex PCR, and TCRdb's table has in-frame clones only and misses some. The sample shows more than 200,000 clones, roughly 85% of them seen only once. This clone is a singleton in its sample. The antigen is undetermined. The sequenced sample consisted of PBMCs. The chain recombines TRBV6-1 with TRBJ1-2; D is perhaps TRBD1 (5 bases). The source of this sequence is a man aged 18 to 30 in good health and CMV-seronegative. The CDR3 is CASSGPTEYYGYTF. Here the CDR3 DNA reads TGTGCCAGCAGTGGACCGACAGAATACTATGGCTACACCTTC.